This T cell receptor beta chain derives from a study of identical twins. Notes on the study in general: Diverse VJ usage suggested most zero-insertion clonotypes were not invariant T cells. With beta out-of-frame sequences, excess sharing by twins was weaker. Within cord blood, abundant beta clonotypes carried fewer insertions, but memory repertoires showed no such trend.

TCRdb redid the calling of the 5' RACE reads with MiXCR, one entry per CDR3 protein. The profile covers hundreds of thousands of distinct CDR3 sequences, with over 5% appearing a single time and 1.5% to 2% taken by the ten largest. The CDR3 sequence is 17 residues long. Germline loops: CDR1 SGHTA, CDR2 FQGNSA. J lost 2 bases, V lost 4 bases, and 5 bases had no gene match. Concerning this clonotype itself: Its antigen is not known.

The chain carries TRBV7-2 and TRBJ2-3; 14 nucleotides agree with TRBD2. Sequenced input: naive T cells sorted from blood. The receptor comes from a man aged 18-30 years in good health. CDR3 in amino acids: CASSSRLAGGVTDTQYF. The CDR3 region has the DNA TGTGCCAGCAGCTCGCGACTAGCGGGAGGGGTCACAGATACGCAGTATTTT.